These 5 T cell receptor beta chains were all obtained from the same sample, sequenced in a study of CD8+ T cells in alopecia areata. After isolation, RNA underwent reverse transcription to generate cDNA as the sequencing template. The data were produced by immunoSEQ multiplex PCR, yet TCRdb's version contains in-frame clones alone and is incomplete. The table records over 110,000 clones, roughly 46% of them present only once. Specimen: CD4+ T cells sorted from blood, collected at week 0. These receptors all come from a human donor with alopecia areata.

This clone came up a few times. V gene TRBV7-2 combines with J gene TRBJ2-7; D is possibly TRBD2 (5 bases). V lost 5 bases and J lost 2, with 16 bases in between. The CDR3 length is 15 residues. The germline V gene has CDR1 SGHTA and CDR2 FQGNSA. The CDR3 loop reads CASSPRRSATYEQYF. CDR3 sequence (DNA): TGTGCCAGCAGCCCCAGGAGGAGTGCCACCTACGAGCAGTACTTC. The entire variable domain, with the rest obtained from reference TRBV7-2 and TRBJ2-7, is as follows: GAGVSQSPSNKVTEKGKDVELRCDPISGHTALYWYRQSLGQGLEFLIYFQGNSAPDKSGLPSDRFSAERTGGSVSTLTIQRTQQEDSAVYLCASSPRRSATYEQYFGPGTRLTVT.

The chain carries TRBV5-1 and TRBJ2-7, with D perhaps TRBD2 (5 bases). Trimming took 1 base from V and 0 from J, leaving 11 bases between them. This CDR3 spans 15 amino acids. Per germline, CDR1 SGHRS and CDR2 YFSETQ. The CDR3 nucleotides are TGCGCCAGCAGCTTGTCTCCGGGATACTCCTACGAGCAGTACTTC. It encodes CASSLSPGYSYEQYF.

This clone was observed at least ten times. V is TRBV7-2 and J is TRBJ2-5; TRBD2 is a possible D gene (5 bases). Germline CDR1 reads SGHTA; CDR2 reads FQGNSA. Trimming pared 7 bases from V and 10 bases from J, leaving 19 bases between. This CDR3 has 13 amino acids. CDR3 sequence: CASTAGPQRDQYF. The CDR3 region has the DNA TGTGCCAGCACCGCGGGTCCCCAAAGGGACCAGTACTTC.

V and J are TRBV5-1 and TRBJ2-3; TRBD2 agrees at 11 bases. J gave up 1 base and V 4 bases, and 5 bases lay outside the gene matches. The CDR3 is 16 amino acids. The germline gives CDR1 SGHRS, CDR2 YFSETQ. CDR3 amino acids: CASSRGLAVRTDTQYF. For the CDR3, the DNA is TGCGCCAGCAGCAGGGGACTAGCGGTACGCACAGATACGCAGTATTTT.

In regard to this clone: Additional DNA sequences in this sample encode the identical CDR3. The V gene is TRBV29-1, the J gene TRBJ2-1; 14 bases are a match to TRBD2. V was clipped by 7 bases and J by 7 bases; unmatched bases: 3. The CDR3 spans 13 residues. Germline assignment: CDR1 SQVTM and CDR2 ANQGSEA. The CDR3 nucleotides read TGCAGCGGGGGGACTAGCGGGAGAAATGAGCAGTTCTTC. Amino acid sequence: CSGGTSGRNEQFF.